A single sample gave rise to the 30 T cell receptor beta chains below, sequenced in a study of blood T cell repertoires in COVID-19. The data were produced by immunoSEQ multiplex PCR, yet TCRdb's version contains in-frame clones alone and is incomplete. Here the sample spans 71,000 or so clones, 75% to 90% being singletons. Sequenced material: peripheral blood. These receptors all stem from a man between 50 and 59 years old with active COVID-19.

The genes are TRBV19 and TRBJ2-3; 8 bases match TRBD1. Germline CDR1 LNHDA, CDR2 SQIVND (reference sequence). The CDR3 totals 15 residues. V shed 3 bases, J shed 2 bases, and the junction held 4 bases outside the gene matches. The DNA of the CDR3 is TGTGCCAGTAGTATGACAGGGGCGTACACAGATACGCAGTATTTT. Translating it yields CASSMTGAYTDTQYF.

The rearrangement links TRBV7-9 to TRBJ2-5, with D tentatively TRBD1 (6 bases). Germline V gene lookup returns CDR1 SEHNR and CDR2 FQNEAQ (reference sequence). The CDR3 length is 14 residues. V lost 2 bases, J lost 5 bases, and 12 bases lay in between. In nucleotides, the CDR3 is TGTGCCAGCAGCTTAACCAGGGGAAGTGAGACCCAGTACTTC. Residues: CASSLTRGSETQYF.

The rearrangement joins TRBV18 to TRBJ1-5; perhaps TRBD1 as D (6 bases). The CDR3 runs to 14 residues. Deletions cut 6 bases from V and 5 bases from J, with 14 bases between. Germline-derived CDR1 and CDR2 are KGHSH and LQKENI. The CDR3 coding sequence is TGTGCCAGCTCCCGGGGGGGCGGGGATCAGCCCCAGCATTTT. It is translated as CASSRGGGDQPQHF. The complete variable domain, with remaining parts taken from reference TRBV18 and TRBJ1-5, reads NAGVMQNPRHLVRRRGQEARLRCSPMKGHSHVYWYRQLPEEGLKFMVYLQKENIIDESGMPKERFSAEFPKEGPSILRIQQVVRGDSAAYFCASSRGGGDQPQHFGDGTRLSIL.

The genes are TRBV5-1 and TRBJ2-7; maybe TRBD1 (5 bases). This CDR3 region has 17 residues. V was clipped by 0 bases and J by 0 bases, with 16 bases between them. Per germline, CDR1 SGHRS and CDR2 YFSETQ. The CDR3 region has the DNA TGCGCCAGCAGCTTGGCCGTCGATTCTAGGGGCTCCTACGAGCAGTACTTC. It specifies CASSLAVDSRGSYEQYF.

The genes are TRBV19 and TRBJ2-2, with 12 bases lining up with TRBD2. Looked up from germline, CDR1 is LNHDA and CDR2 is SQIVND (reference sequence). V shed 3 bases and J 4 bases; nucleotides not matched to a gene: 6. The CDR3 consists of 17 residues. CDR3 residues: CASSIGLAGGGTGELFF. The CDR3, as DNA: TGTGCCAGTAGTATTGGCCTAGCGGGAGGGGGCACCGGGGAGCTGTTTTTT.

The gene calls are TRBV4-2 and TRBJ2-3, with D maybe TRBD1 (5 bases). Trimming took off 4 bases at V and 3 bases at J, with 14 bases between the two ends. This CDR3 contains 15 residues. Germline CDR1 and CDR2: LGHNA and YNFKEQ. The CDR3 coding sequence is TGTGCCAGCAGCCCCCTAAGGGGCTTAACAGATACGCAGTATTTT. Encoded protein: CASSPLRGLTDTQYF.

The table lists this clone with a count of one. This CDR3 reads CASSPGLLSSGNTIYF. CDR3 coding DNA: TGTGCCAGCTCACCAGGACTTCTGAGCTCTGGAAACACCATATATTTT. V gene TRBV18 combines with J gene TRBJ1-3; D is uncertain. Germline V gives CDR1 KGHSH, CDR2 LQKENI. The CDR3 is 16 residues long. V lost 2 bases, J lost 0 bases, and 11 bases lay in between. The full variable domain, rest sourced from reference TRBV18 and TRBJ1-3, is NAGVMQNPRHLVRRRGQEARLRCSPMKGHSHVYWYRQLPEEGLKFMVYLQKENIIDESGMPKERFSAEFPKEGPSILRIQQVVRGDSAAYFCASSPGLLSSGNTIYFGEGSWLTVV.

This clone came up once. This chain joins TRBV28 and TRBJ2-7, with 8 bases matching TRBD1. This CDR3 has 14 residues. Germline CDR1 reads MDHEN; CDR2 reads SYDVKM. Trimming cost V 3 bases and J 2 bases; bases outside gene matches: 3. CDR3 region: CASSLTGAAYEQYF. The DNA of the CDR3 is TGTGCCAGCAGTTTGACAGGGGCGGCCTACGAGCAGTACTTC.

The chain couples TRBV5-1 to TRBJ2-2; maybe TRBD2 (7 bases). Looked up from germline, CDR1 is SGHRS and CDR2 is YFSETQ. The V gene lost 5 bases and the J gene lost 7 bases, with 24 bases spanning the gap. CDR3 size: 17 residues. CDR3 DNA: TGCGCCAGCAGTCAGGGGCGCGGGAGTCCCTCCCACGGGGAGCTGTTTTTT. The encoded protein is CASSQGRGSPSHGELFF.

The rearrangement joins TRBV7-2 to TRBJ1-1; tentatively, D is TRBD1 (5 bases). This CDR3 comprises 13 residues. Trimming pared 6 bases from V and 6 bases from J, leaving 14 bases between. CDR1 is SGHTA and CDR2 is FQGNSA in the germline V gene. This CDR3 reads CASRTGHSAEAFF. CDR3 nucleotide sequence: TGTGCCAGCAGGACTGGACATTCCGCTGAAGCTTTCTTT.

J is TRBJ1-3 and V is TRBV18; tentative D call: TRBD1 (5 bases). The CDR3 sequence is 17 residues long. The V end lost 1 base, the J end lost 4 bases, and 17 bases lay between the germline ends. Germline CDR1 is KGHSH and CDR2 is LQKENI. CDR3 in amino acids: CASSPLTGLSGGNTIYF. Written as DNA, the CDR3 is TGTGCCAGCTCACCACTTACGGGACTTTCGGGCGGAAACACCATATATTTT.

Concerning this clone: The same CDR3 is also encoded by other DNA sequences in this sample. CDR3 residues: CASSPGNYGYTF. The CDR3 bases are TGTGCCAGCTCCCCGGGGAACTATGGCTACACCTTC. This rearrangement joins TRBV6-5 to TRBJ1-2; D call uncertain. Germline-derived CDR1 and CDR2 are MNHEY and SVGAGI. The CDR3 covers 12 residues. Between the trimmed V and J ends, which lost 8 bases and 2 bases, there was a span of 9 bases.

The count of this clone is one. The chain combines TRBV9 with TRBJ2-1; 10 positions agree with TRBD1. Germline V gives CDR1 SGDLS, CDR2 YYNGEE. Germline trimming cut 6 bases from V and 8 bases from J; bases unmatched to any gene: 11. CDR3 size: 15 residues. CDR3 in amino acids: CASNGGTGAYHEQFF. The CDR3 DNA reads TGTGCCAGCAACGGAGGGACAGGGGCTTATCATGAGCAGTTCTTC.

This chain connects TRBV7-9 to TRBJ2-7, with 7 bases that match TRBD1. V was pared by 3 bases and J by 3 bases, with 2 bases of the junction left unmatched. Looked up from germline, CDR1 is SEHNR and CDR2 is FQNEAQ (reference sequence). The CDR3 consists of 13 residues. The CDR3 DNA reads TGTGCCAGCAGCTTGCAGGGGGTCTACGAGCAGTACTTC. Its protein is CASSLQGVYEQYF.

This clone has a single count. This rearrangement joins TRBV28 to TRBJ1-4; D may be TRBD1 (6 bases). V gave up 5 bases and J gave up 7 bases, with 14 bases separating them. This CDR3 region has 14 residues. CDR1 is MDHEN and CDR2 is SYDVKM in the germline V gene. CDR3 amino acids: CASSQGGTVEKLFF. The CDR3 DNA reads TGTGCCAGCAGTCAAGGGGGTACGGTTGAAAAACTGTTTTTT.

The genes are TRBV27 and TRBJ2-1; 12 bases fit TRBD2. Per the germline V gene, CDR1 is MNHEY and CDR2 is SMNVEV (reference sequence). With V trimmed by 3 bases and J by 0 bases, 6 bases remained unmatched. The CDR3 runs to 18 residues. The CDR3 is CASSFRTSGRTSYNEQFF. CDR3 bases: TGTGCCAGCAGTTTTCGAACTAGCGGGAGGACCTCCTACAATGAGCAGTTCTTC.

CDR3 residues: CASSTTGRGYTF. The CDR3 nucleotides read TGTGCCAGCAGTACGACAGGGCGGGGCTACACCTTC. The V call is TRBV28, the J call TRBJ1-2, with TRBD1 identical over 7 bases. After removal of 5 bases from V and 8 bases from J, the junction contained 5 bases not matched to a gene. The CDR3 covers 12 residues. Germline values: CDR1 MDHEN, CDR2 SYDVKM.

V usage is TRBV5-1 and J usage is TRBJ2-1; 10 nucleotides line up with TRBD2. The CDR3 extends over 17 amino acids. The germline V gene has CDR1 SGHRS and CDR2 YFSETQ. After removal of 6 bases from V and 0 bases from J, the junction contained 9 bases not matched to a gene. DNA of the CDR3: TGCGCCAGCACCATACTAGCGGGGACCAGCTCCTACAATGAGCAGTTCTTC. Amino acids: CASTILAGTSSYNEQFF.

In its sample, this clone was seen a few times. The chain links TRBV3-1 (or the pseudogene TRBV3-2) to TRBJ2-1; 11 positions match TRBD1. V trimming: 4 bases; J trimming: 8 bases; junction bases outside the gene matches: 13. From germline, CDR1 is LGHDT and CDR2 YNNKEL (reference sequence). The CDR3 totals 17 residues. The CDR3 sequence: CASSRSLVGTGGDEQFF. CDR3 coding DNA: TGTGCCAGCAGCCGAAGCCTTGTAGGGACAGGGGGGGATGAGCAGTTCTTC.

The rearrangement joins TRBV21-1 to TRBJ2-2; the table's D call, TRBD1, was not checked against the DNA. TRBV21-1 is a known pseudogene. This CDR3 contains 14 residues. The CDR3 here is CASRMDRGAGELFF. DNA of the CDR3: TGTGCCAGCAGGATGGACAGGGGAGCCGGGGAGCTGTTTTTT.

Details on this clone: Within the sample, other DNA sequences also encode this same CDR3. The rearrangement uses TRBV2 and TRBJ2-7, with 8 bases matching TRBD1. The V and J ends lost 7 bases and 4 bases, in that order; junction bases with no gene match: 6. Germline CDR1 and CDR2: SNHLY and FYNNEI. The CDR3 spans 13 residues. The CDR3 region is CASIADRVYEQYF. The CDR3 DNA follows: TGTGCCAGCATTGCGGACAGGGTGTACGAGCAGTACTTC.

The chain links TRBV7-2 to TRBJ2-4, with D perhaps TRBD1 (6 bases). CDR3 length equals 16 residues. The germline V and J ends were trimmed by 1 base and 1 base, with 11 bases remaining between them. CDR1 is SGHTA, CDR2 FQGNSA, per germline. CDR3 amino acids: CASSLDTGLAKNIQYF. The CDR3 DNA is TGTGCCAGCAGCTTAGACACAGGGCTTGCCAAAAACATTCAGTACTTC.

The J gene is TRBJ2-3, the V gene TRBV28; tentative D call: TRBD2 (6 bases). V was trimmed by 2 bases and J by 4 bases, leaving 13 bases between them. This CDR3 contains 15 residues. Per germline, CDR1 MDHEN and CDR2 SYDVKM. The CDR3 sequence: CASSLPGGAADTQYF. The CDR3, as DNA: TGTGCCAGCAGTTTACCAGGAGGGGCCGCAGATACGCAGTATTTT.

The rearrangement links TRBV6-5 to TRBJ1-1, with TRBD1 matching 8 bases. The CDR3 sequence is 15 residues long. V dropped 2 bases and J dropped 0; count of bases not matched to a gene: 2. Per the germline V gene, CDR1 is MNHEY and CDR2 is SVGAGI. This CDR3 is CASSYRDRMNTEAFF. The CDR3 nucleotides read TGTGCCAGCAGTTACCGGGACAGGATGAACACTGAAGCTTTCTTT.

The chain recombines TRBV7-2 with TRBJ2-5; tentatively, D is TRBD2 (6 bases). V lost 4 bases, J lost 4 bases, and 13 bases lay in between. This CDR3 has 14 amino acids. The germline gives CDR1 SGHTA, CDR2 FQGNSA. The CDR3 loop is CASSSRGAGETQYF. The CDR3 nucleotides read TGTGCCAGCAGCTCTCGGGGAGCGGGAGAGACCCAGTACTTC.

This clone appeared a few times. The chain uses TRBV2 and TRBJ2-5; 7 bases line up with TRBD1. With V trimmed by 3 bases and J by 4 bases, 2 bases remained unmatched. The V gene's germline CDR1 is SNHLY and CDR2 FYNNEI. The CDR3 runs 13 residues. The CDR3 coding sequence is TGTGCCAGCAGTGACGACAGGGCAGAGACCCAGTACTTC. It encodes CASSDDRAETQYF.

This clone has just one count. CDR3 loop: CASSGTSTGDSPLHF. CDR3 coding DNA: TGTGCCAGCAGCGGGACCTCTACAGGGGACTCACCCCTCCACTTT. This chain joins TRBV9 and TRBJ1-6, with 7 bases lining up with TRBD1. The germline CDR1 and CDR2 sequences are SGDLS and YYNGEE. The ends lost 3 bases at V and 10 bases at J; junction bases unmatched: 10. This CDR3 region has 15 residues.

The chain joins TRBV6-6 to TRBJ2-3; no reliable D call. CDR3 length: 14 amino acids. Germline V lookup: CDR1 MNHNY, CDR2 SVGAGI (reference sequence). Trimming removed 6 bases at V and 3 bases at J, with 13 bases between. CDR3 sequence (DNA): TGTGCCAGCAGGCCGGGTCATGGTACAGATACGCAGTATTTT. Translated: CASRPGHGTDTQYF.

As to this clone: Other DNA sequences from this sample encode an identical CDR3 as well. The chain uses TRBV9 and TRBJ1-2; 7 positions match TRBD1. CDR1 is SGDLS and CDR2 is YYNGEE in the germline V gene. This CDR3 region has 15 residues. Trimming removed 4 bases from V and 0 bases from J; junction bases left unmatched: 6. CDR3 nucleotides: TGTGCCAGCAGCTTGAAGGACAGGACTAACTATGGCTACACCTTC. Its protein product is CASSLKDRTNYGYTF. Full variable domain (missing parts from reference TRBV9 and TRBJ1-2): DSGVTQTPKHLITATGQRVTLRCSPRSGDLSVYWYQQSLDQGLQFLIQYYNGEERAKGNILERFSAQQFPDLHSELNLSSLELGDSALYFCASSLKDRTNYGYTFGSGTRLTVV.

This chain links TRBV4-3 with TRBJ2-3; perhaps TRBD1 as D (5 bases). V was cut by 1 base and J by 5 bases, with 13 bases left in between. CDR1 is LGHNA, CDR2 YSLEER, per germline. The CDR3 extends over 15 amino acids. The CDR3 DNA follows: TGCGCCAGCAGCCAAGCAGGGTCTTGGCAAGATACGCAGTATTTT. It yields the protein CASSQAGSWQDTQYF.